The 30 T cell receptor beta chains in this list originate from one sample, sequenced in a study of T cell responses to AZD1222 COVID-19 vaccine. TCRdb's table, derived via immunoSEQ multiplex PCR, lists solely in-frame clones and lacks some. The sample holds about 120,000 clones; more than 85% are singletons and the top ten take approximately 2.8%. The specimen was peripheral blood, collected on day 0 of AZD1222 vaccination. Receptors originate from an adult in good health.

This clone has a handful of counts. The chain combines TRBV6-2 or TRBV6-3 with TRBJ1-5; no firm D call. The V gene's germline CDR1 is MNHEY and CDR2 SVGEGT. With 0 bases removed from V and 6 bases from J, the gap between germline ends came to 9 bases. The CDR3 spans 14 residues. CDR3 sequence (DNA): TGTGCCAGCAGTTACTCATCGGAAGGTCAGCCCCAGCATTTT. Its protein product is CASSYSSEGQPQHF.

This chain joins TRBV29-1 and TRBJ2-5; D is perhaps TRBD1 (7 bases). CDR3 length: 15 amino acids. Germline V lookup: CDR1 SQVTM, CDR2 ANQGSEA. V was trimmed by 3 bases and J by 3 bases, leaving 17 bases between them. CDR3 DNA: TGCAGCGTTGAGGGGATCCGGGGGACAGAAGAGACCCAGTACTTC. The encoded protein is CSVEGIRGTEETQYF.

The rearrangement links TRBV7-8 to TRBJ1-1; 7 bases align to TRBD1. The CDR3 has 14 residues. Germline V lookup: CDR1 SGHVS, CDR2 FQNEAQ. V trimming: 3 bases; J trimming: 4 bases; junction bases outside the gene matches: 5. CDR3 in DNA: TGTGCCAGCAGCTTCCGGGACAGTACCACTGAAGCTTTCTTT. Its protein product is CASSFRDSTTEAFF. Supplemented by reference TRBV7-8 and TRBJ1-1, the full variable domain reads GAGVSQSPRYKVAKRGQDVALRCDPISGHVSLFWYQQALGQGPEFLTYFQNEAQLDKSGLPSDRFFAERPEGSVSTLKIQRTQQEDSAVYLCASSFRDSTTEAFFGQGTRLTVV.

The V call is TRBV18, the J call TRBJ1-3; D call uncertain. Germline values: CDR1 KGHSH, CDR2 LQKENI. The CDR3 extends over 14 amino acids. V was cut by 1 base and J by 3 bases, with 7 bases left in between. CDR3 loop: CASSPQGIGNTIYF. In DNA, the CDR3 is TGTGCCAGCTCACCACAGGGAATTGGAAACACCATATATTTT. Full variable domain (rest looked up from reference TRBV18 and TRBJ1-3): NAGVMQNPRHLVRRRGQEARLRCSPMKGHSHVYWYRQLPEEGLKFMVYLQKENIIDESGMPKERFSAEFPKEGPSILRIQQVVRGDSAAYFCASSPQGIGNTIYFGEGSWLTVV.

The rearrangement uses TRBV5-4 and TRBJ2-5, with D unresolved. Germline CDR1 reads SGHNT; CDR2 reads YYREEE (reference sequence). CDR3 size: 14 residues. Trimming cost V 3 bases and J 4 bases, with 13 bases left between them. DNA for the CDR3: TGTGCCAGCAGCTCCCCAGAAGGCCTAGAGACCCAGTACTTC. The encoded protein is CASSSPEGLETQYF.

V gene TRBV4-2 combines with J gene TRBJ2-1, with a possible D match to TRBD2 (5 bases). V was trimmed by 1 base and J by 2 bases, leaving 9 bases between them. The CDR3 consists of 15 residues. Germline V gene lookup returns CDR1 LGHNA and CDR2 YNFKEQ. As DNA, the CDR3 is TGTGCCAGCAGCCAAGCTACCGGGACCTACAATGAGCAGTTCTTC. Protein sequence: CASSQATGTYNEQFF.

The chain links TRBV7-9 to TRBJ2-1, with D possibly matching TRBD2 (6 bases). Germline V gene sequence: CDR1 SEHNR, CDR2 FQNEAQ (reference sequence). V was clipped by 5 bases and J by 6 bases, with 20 bases between them. The CDR3 spans 16 residues. The CDR3 nucleotides are TGTGCCAGCAGCCCTAGGGTGGGGACTTCGGGCAATGAGCAGTTCTTC. It translates to CASSPRVGTSGNEQFF.

This clone was recorded once. The V and J genes are TRBV7-2 and TRBJ1-6; D possibly corresponds to TRBD1 (5 bases). The germline V gene encodes CDR1 SGHTA and CDR2 FQGNSA. Trimming took off 2 bases at V and 7 bases at J, with 12 bases between the two ends. The CDR3 has 15 amino acids. The DNA for the CDR3 is TGTGCCAGCAGCTTAAATCAGGGCGAGAATTCACCCCTCCACTTT. Encoded protein: CASSLNQGENSPLHF. Complete variable domain (other parts from reference TRBV7-2 and TRBJ1-6): GAGVSQSPSNKVTEKGKDVELRCDPISGHTALYWYRQSLGQGLEFLIYFQGNSAPDKSGLPSDRFSAERTGGSVSTLTIQRTQQEDSAVYLCASSLNQGENSPLHFGNGTRLTVT.

The rearrangement links TRBV19 to TRBJ1-6, with D tentatively TRBD1 (6 bases). From germline, CDR1 is LNHDA and CDR2 SQIVND (reference sequence). The CDR3 has 14 amino acids. Trimming pared 7 bases from V and 6 bases from J, leaving 13 bases between. The CDR3 DNA follows: TGTGCCAGTACCGTTGGGACACCTAATTCACCCCTCCACTTT. As protein: CASTVGTPNSPLHF. The whole variable domain, filled in from reference TRBV19 and TRBJ1-6, reads DGGITQSPKYLFRKEGQNVTLSCEQNLNHDAMYWYRQDPGQGLRLIYYSQIVNDFQKGDIAEGYSVSREKKESFPLTVTSAQKNPTAFYLCASTVGTPNSPLHFGNGTRLTVT.

A single count supports this clone. CDR3 sequence (DNA): TGTGCCAGCAGTTTAGGGACTAGCGGGAGGCGCGAGCAGTACTTC. It translates to CASSLGTSGRREQYF. The V call is TRBV27, the J call TRBJ2-7; 15 bases match TRBD2. The junction had 2 bases not matched to a gene; V was cut back by 2 bases and J by 6 bases. The CDR3 has 15 residues. Germline CDR1 and CDR2: MNHEY and SMNVEV (reference sequence).

This rearrangement joins TRBV9 to TRBJ1-3; weak D call: TRBD1 (6 bases). CDR3 size: 17 residues. The V gene's germline CDR1 is SGDLS and CDR2 YYNGEE. Between the trimmed V and J ends, which lost 4 bases and 4 bases, there was a span of 21 bases. CDR3 bases: TGTGCCAGCAGCCCCACGACAGGAGCTGGCTCCGGAAACACCATATATTTT. Residues: CASSPTTGAGSGNTIYF.

This chain joins TRBV5-8 and TRBJ1-2; TRBD1 might be the D (6 bases). Germline V gene data show CDR1 as SGHTS and CDR2 as YDEGEE. The V gene lost 2 bases and the J gene lost 2 bases, with 7 bases spanning the gap. The CDR3 totals 13 residues. Here the CDR3 DNA reads TGTGCCAGCAGCTTTGGACAGAACTATGGCTACACCTTC. As protein: CASSFGQNYGYTF.

The genes are TRBV19 and TRBJ2-1; D gene ambiguous. This CDR3 has 16 residues. Trimming left V 1 base short and J 0 bases short, with 10 bases between. The germline V gene encodes CDR1 LNHDA and CDR2 SQIVND (reference sequence). DNA of the CDR3: TGTGCCAGTAGTATAGGCTCCTTACGCTCCTACAATGAGCAGTTCTTC. It yields the protein CASSIGSLRSYNEQFF. The full variable domain, its missing parts supplied by reference TRBV19 and TRBJ2-1, is DGGITQSPKYLFRKEGQNVTLSCEQNLNHDAMYWYRQDPGQGLRLIYYSQIVNDFQKGDIAEGYSVSREKKESFPLTVTSAQKNPTAFYLCASSIGSLRSYNEQFFGPGTRLTVL.

The chain carries TRBV5-1 and TRBJ1-4; the match to TRBD1 covers 10 bases. V shed 4 bases, J shed 0 bases, and the junction held 6 bases outside the gene matches. Germline-derived CDR1 and CDR2 are SGHRS and YFSETQ. The CDR3 is 17 residues long. CDR3 sequence: CASSPDRGPATNEKLFF. In DNA form, the CDR3 reads TGCGCCAGCAGCCCTGACAGGGGGCCCGCAACTAATGAAAAACTGTTTTTT.

The chain combines TRBV29-1 with TRBJ2-7; 9 nucleotides line up with TRBD2. With 4 bases clipped from V and 2 bases from J, the junction kept 6 bases outside the gene matches. The V gene's germline CDR1 is SQVTM and CDR2 ANQGSEA. The CDR3 is made up of 14 amino acids. The CDR3 coding sequence is TGCAGCGTTGTGCGGGAGGGCCGCCCCTACGAGCAGTACTTC. It is translated as CSVVREGRPYEQYF.

V and J are TRBV10-3 and TRBJ1-1; D unclear. The V and J ends lost 0 bases and 5 bases respectively, with 7 bases between them. CDR3 length: 13 amino acids. Germline V gives CDR1 ENHRY, CDR2 SYGVKD. CDR3 in amino acids: CAISESGGTEAFF. The CDR3 DNA sequence: TGTGCCATCAGTGAGTCAGGTGGAACTGAAGCTTTCTTT.

The CDR3 protein is CASSLGSGPYEQYF. CDR3 bases: TGTGCCAGCAGCTTAGGGTCGGGACCCTACGAGCAGTACTTC. The genes are TRBV7-2 and TRBJ2-7; D possibly uses TRBD1 or TRBD2 (5 bases each). With 1 base removed from V and 2 bases from J, the gap between germline ends came to 9 bases. Germline V gene data show CDR1 as SGHTA and CDR2 as FQGNSA. CDR3 length: 14 amino acids. Full variable domain (remainder filled in from reference TRBV7-2 and TRBJ2-7): GAGVSQSPSNKVTEKGKDVELRCDPISGHTALYWYRQSLGQGLEFLIYFQGNSAPDKSGLPSDRFSAERTGGSVSTLTIQRTQQEDSAVYLCASSLGSGPYEQYFGPGTRLTVT.

Of note for this clone: The same CDR3 is also encoded by other DNA sequences in this sample. The J gene is TRBJ2-7, the V gene TRBV4-3; D is undetermined. Germline V gives CDR1 LGHNA, CDR2 YSLEER. The CDR3 spans 14 residues. Trimming stripped 0 bases from V and 0 bases from J, with 6 bases between. CDR3 in amino acids: CASSQESSSYEQYF. The CDR3, as DNA: TGCGCCAGCAGCCAAGAGTCCAGCTCCTACGAGCAGTACTTC.

This chain joins TRBV5-1 and TRBJ1-1; 7 bases align to TRBD1. Germline CDR1 SGHRS, CDR2 YFSETQ. V trimming: 0 bases; J trimming: 4 bases; junction bases outside the gene matches: 6. CDR3 length equals 15 residues. CDR3 in amino acids: CASSLVEGAGTEAFF. CDR3 coding DNA: TGCGCCAGCAGCTTGGTGGAGGGGGCTGGCACTGAAGCTTTCTTT.

The V call is TRBV7-9, the J call TRBJ2-1, with D possibly matching TRBD2 (5 bases). CDR1 is SEHNR, CDR2 FQNEAQ, per germline (reference sequence). Between the trimmed V and J ends, which lost 5 bases and 4 bases, there was a span of 9 bases. The CDR3 covers 13 residues. The CDR3 DNA is TGTGCCAGCAGCCCTACTAGATACAATGAGCAGTTCTTC. This sequence encodes CASSPTRYNEQFF.

The chain links TRBV30 to TRBJ1-5; a possible D gene is TRBD1 (6 bases). This CDR3 has 13 residues. V lost 4 bases, J lost 7 bases, and 14 bases lay in between. Germline CDR1 GTSNPN, CDR2 SVGIG (reference sequence). As DNA, the CDR3 is TGTGCCTGGACCACAGGGTTAAGACAGCCCCAGCATTTT. Translating it yields CAWTTGLRQPQHF. The full variable domain, completed using reference TRBV30 and TRBJ1-5, is SQTIHQWPATLVQPVGSPLSLECTVEGTSNPNLYWYRQAAGRGLQLLFYSVGIGQISSEVPQNLSASRPQDRQFILSSKKLLLSDSGFYLCAWTTGLRQPQHFGDGTRLSIL.

The chain couples TRBV5-4 to TRBJ2-7; the D gene is possibly TRBD2 (7 bases). The germline CDR1 and CDR2 sequences are SGHNT and YYREEE (reference sequence). V was cut by 6 bases and J by 1 base, with 26 bases left in between. The CDR3 extends over 18 amino acids. CDR3 coding DNA: TGTGCCAGCACCATTGGAGGGGGGGCGGGAGCAGGATCCTACGAGCAGTACTTC. Encoded protein: CASTIGGGAGAGSYEQYF.

J is TRBJ2-2 and V is TRBV5-1; maybe TRBD2 (5 bases). CDR1 SGHRS and CDR2 YFSETQ come from the germline V gene. The CDR3 runs 15 residues. V lost 1 base and J lost 3, with 10 bases in between. CDR3 sequence (DNA): TGCGCCAGCAGCTTGAGGGCGGGTTACACCGGGGAGCTGTTTTTT. Translation gives CASSLRAGYTGELFF.

The J gene is TRBJ2-2, the V gene TRBV13, with no clear D. Germline values: CDR1 PRHDT, CDR2 FYEKMQ (reference sequence). This CDR3 region has 16 residues. Trimming shortened V by 5 bases and J by 3 bases, and 16 bases separated the two germline ends. The CDR3 sequence: CASSPRVGKDTGELFF. For the CDR3, the DNA is TGTGCCAGCAGCCCAAGGGTGGGGAAGGACACCGGGGAGCTGTTTTTT.

The V and J genes are TRBV3-1 (or the pseudogene TRBV3-2) and TRBJ2-5; TRBD2 agrees at 7 bases. Germline CDR1 and CDR2: LGHDT and YNNKEL (reference sequence). V shed 0 bases, J shed 10 bases, and the junction held 2 bases outside the gene matches. The CDR3 sequence is 12 residues long. Here the CDR3 DNA reads TGTGCCAGCAGCCAAGAAGGGAGGGGCCAGTACTTC. It specifies CASSQEGRGQYF.

The chain recombines TRBV30 with TRBJ2-7; D is unclear. The CDR3 sequence is 13 residues long. Trimming shortened V by 0 bases and J by 2 bases, and 8 bases separated the two germline ends. Germline-derived CDR1 and CDR2 are GTSNPN and SVGIG (reference sequence). This CDR3 is CAWSVGSTYEQYF. CDR3 nucleotides: TGTGCCTGGAGTGTAGGCAGTACCTACGAGCAGTACTTC. Drawing the rest from reference TRBV30 and TRBJ2-7, the complete variable domain is SQTIHQWPATLVQPVGSPLSLECTVEGTSNPNLYWYRQAAGRGLQLLFYSVGIGQISSEVPQNLSASRPQDRQFILSSKKLLLSDSGFYLCAWSVGSTYEQYFGPGTRLTVT.

V is TRBV25-1 and J is TRBJ2-2; D may be TRBD1 (7 bases). Trimming left V 0 bases short and J 2 bases short, with 13 bases between. From germline, CDR1 is MGHDK and CDR2 SYGVNS. The CDR3 totals 17 residues. CDR3 coding DNA: TGTGCCAGCAGTGAATATGGCCAGGGGGGTAACACCGGGGAGCTGTTTTTT. Translation gives CASSEYGQGGNTGELFF.

There are a few counts of this clone. This rearrangement joins TRBV4-1 to TRBJ2-7, with a weak D call TRBD2 (6 bases). CDR3 length equals 14 residues. Germline CDR1 and CDR2: MGHRA and YSYEKL. Trimming pared 1 base from V and 1 base from J, leaving 8 bases between. The CDR3 sequence: CASSQALASYEQYF. The CDR3 DNA reads as TGCGCCAGCAGCCAAGCACTAGCTTCCTACGAGCAGTACTTC.

V is TRBV19 and J is TRBJ2-1; D not resolved. This CDR3 spans 14 amino acids. Trimming cost V 7 bases and J 5 bases, with 15 bases left between them. Germline V gene lookup returns CDR1 LNHDA and CDR2 SQIVND (reference sequence). CDR3 region: CASKDSFTHNEQFF. CDR3 coding DNA: TGTGCCAGTAAAGATTCCTTTACCCACAATGAGCAGTTCTTC.

The J gene is TRBJ2-5, the V gene TRBV3-1 (or the pseudogene TRBV3-2), with D maybe TRBD1 (6 bases). Trimming took 0 bases from V and 4 from J, leaving 12 bases between them. Germline loops: CDR1 LGHDT, CDR2 YNNKEL (reference sequence). This CDR3 has 15 residues. The CDR3 loop is CASSQDPAGVETQYF. CDR3 sequence (DNA): TGTGCCAGCAGCCAAGATCCGGCAGGGGTAGAGACCCAGTACTTC.